This T cell receptor beta chain appears in the sequencing data of a study of T cell responses to AZD1222 COVID-19 vaccine. Whole-study findings and limits: White British ancestry dominated among donors, who included more females, and clonal diversity was possibly underestimated. Reports say nearly half of spike-specific TCRs go after unmutated variant regions. The CD4 TCRs associated with vaccination extended across spike and predominated at 160-218 and 743-854.

In the case of this clone: As yet, its antigen is unknown.

Profiled with immunoSEQ multiplex PCR; TCRdb holds only in-frame clones, not every one. Among about 84,000 clones listed, around nine tenths were seen once. Samples with a second dose at about 4 or about 12 weeks were pooled together. V dropped 2 bases and J dropped 0 bases, with 11 bases sitting between them. The germline gives CDR1 MNHEY, CDR2 SVGAGI. CDR3 length equals 15 residues. The sequencing here drew on peripheral blood, taken 28 days after the second AZD1222 dose. The clonotype originates from an adult who received the AZD1222 COVID-19 vaccine. The V gene is TRBV6-5, the J gene TRBJ2-7, with TRBD2 as a possible D gene (5 bases). Here the CDR3 reads CASSYGHTSSYEQYF. CDR3 DNA: TGTGCCAGCAGTTACGGTCACACTAGCTCCTACGAGCAGTACTTC.